Each of the 23 T cell receptor beta chains below was sequenced from the same sample in a study of identifying expanded T cells in peripheral blood. Generated by immunoSEQ multiplex PCR, the TCRdb table keeps only in-frame clones and is missing some. The profile covers tens of thousands of clones, with over 75% appearing a single time and around 2.7% taken by the ten largest. The sample consisted of blood. These receptor sequences come from a person between 18 and 69 years old in good health.

This clone occurred a few times. The J gene is TRBJ2-7, the V gene TRBV5-4; D gene uncertain. Germline loops: CDR1 SGHNT, CDR2 YYREEE (reference sequence). The CDR3 contains 13 residues. Trimming cost V 1 base and J 1 base, with 6 bases left between them. The CDR3 reads CASSLSASYEQYF. The DNA of the CDR3 is TGTGCCAGCAGCTTGTCAGCTTCCTACGAGCAGTACTTC.

The chain joins TRBV7-9 to TRBJ2-5; D perhaps matches TRBD2 (6 bases). Germline V gives CDR1 SEHNR, CDR2 FQNEAQ (reference sequence). This CDR3 has 13 residues. V was cut by 6 bases and J by 5 bases, with 13 bases left in between. The CDR3 region is CASSLNGGETQYF. The CDR3 DNA reads TGTGCCAGCAGTTTAAATGGGGGGGAGACCCAGTACTTC.

The DNA for the CDR3 is TGTGCCAGCAGCCTCTTCACTCGAGCCGGGGAGCTGTTTTTT. Its protein product is CASSLFTRAGELFF. This rearrangement joins TRBV28 to TRBJ2-2; D is undetermined. CDR3 size: 14 residues. Trimming shortened V by 6 bases and J by 6 bases, and 14 bases separated the two germline ends. CDR1 and CDR2 from the germline V gene are MDHEN and SYDVKM.

This rearrangement joins TRBV7-8 to TRBJ1-4; D not resolved. V was shortened by 5 bases and J by 8 bases, with 15 bases between the two germline ends. The CDR3 is made up of 14 amino acids. Germline assignment: CDR1 SGHVS and CDR2 FQNEAQ. This CDR3 reads CASSPEPGNEKLFF. CDR3 DNA sequence: TGTGCCAGCAGCCCGGAGCCGGGAAACGAAAAACTGTTTTTT.

The chain is built from TRBV7-8 and TRBJ1-4; 9 nucleotides match TRBD1. The CDR3 has 14 residues. Trimming removed 5 bases from V and 9 bases from J; junction bases left unmatched: 7. Germline CDR1 and CDR2: SGHVS and FQNEAQ. DNA for the CDR3: TGTGCCAGCAGCCTTGGGACAGGGTTCCAAAAACTGTTTTTT. Its translation is CASSLGTGFQKLFF. The full variable domain, rest sourced from reference TRBV7-8 and TRBJ1-4, is GAGVSQSPRYKVAKRGQDVALRCDPISGHVSLFWYQQALGQGPEFLTYFQNEAQLDKSGLPSDRFFAERPEGSVSTLKIQRTQQEDSAVYLCASSLGTGFQKLFFGSGTQLSVL.

The V and J genes are TRBV9 and TRBJ1-1; no reliable D call. V lost 6 bases, J lost 0 bases, and 15 bases lay in between. The CDR3 has 15 amino acids. Germline V gene lookup returns CDR1 SGDLS and CDR2 YYNGEE. The CDR3 DNA reads TGTGCCAGCACCGTGGTCCCCAACCTGAACACTGAAGCTTTCTTT. It yields the protein CASTVVPNLNTEAFF.

The chain combines TRBV5-6 with TRBJ1-3; D call uncertain. This CDR3 is 16 amino acids long. V lost 0 bases, J lost 9 bases, and 19 bases lay in between. From germline, CDR1 is SGHDT and CDR2 YYEEEE. The CDR3 reads CASSLGGSDGVGTIYF. The DNA of the CDR3 is TGTGCCAGCAGCTTGGGGGGTTCCGACGGGGTTGGCACCATATATTTT.

This chain links TRBV20-1 with TRBJ2-1; unclear D gene. In germline, CDR1 is DFQATT, CDR2 SNEGSKA (reference sequence). V lost 5 bases, J lost 3 bases, and 5 bases lay in between. The CDR3 loop spans 11 amino acids. The chain's CDR3 is CSAWVYNEQFF. Here the CDR3 DNA reads TGCAGTGCTTGGGTCTACAATGAGCAGTTCTTC.

J is TRBJ2-1 and V is TRBV5-1; the match to TRBD2 covers 7 bases. V lost 3 bases and J lost 0; bases outside the gene matches: 3. The CDR3 consists of 15 residues. The germline CDR1 and CDR2 sequences are SGHRS and YFSETQ. DNA of the CDR3: TGCGCCAGCAGCTACGCTAGCGGCTCCTACAATGAGCAGTTCTTC. Translation gives CASSYASGSYNEQFF.

The rearrangement links TRBV15 to TRBJ2-7; 8 bases line up with TRBD1. The CDR3 is 15 amino acids. The germline CDR1 and CDR2 sequences are LNHNV and YYDKDF (reference sequence). V shed 0 bases, J shed 1 base, and the junction held 2 bases outside the gene matches. The CDR3 protein is CATSREQGGSYEQYF. Here the CDR3 DNA reads TGTGCCACCAGCAGAGAACAGGGGGGATCCTACGAGCAGTACTTC.

This clone was observed a handful of times. The J gene is TRBJ1-1, the V gene TRBV7-9, with D possibly being TRBD1 (6 bases). Trimming stripped 1 base from V and 0 bases from J, with 12 bases between. Germline V gives CDR1 SEHNR, CDR2 FQNEAQ (reference sequence). This CDR3 region has 16 residues. CDR3 region: CASSLVGRGLNTEAFF. The DNA of the CDR3 is TGTGCCAGCAGCTTAGTAGGCAGGGGATTGAACACTGAAGCTTTCTTT.

The V gene is TRBV18, the J gene TRBJ1-5; D possibly corresponds to TRBD1 (6 bases). Trimming removed 1 base at V and 6 bases at J, with 7 bases between. The germline V gene encodes CDR1 KGHSH and CDR2 LQKENI. This CDR3 is 13 amino acids long. This CDR3 reads CASSPQGGQPQHF. Written as DNA, the CDR3 is TGTGCCAGCTCACCACAGGGGGGTCAGCCCCAGCATTTT.

The chain is built from TRBV7-2 and TRBJ2-6; 7 bases align to TRBD1. Trimming at V came to 3 bases and at J to 2 bases, leaving 1 base not matched to a gene. The CDR3 is 15 residues long. Germline V gene sequence: CDR1 SGHTA, CDR2 FQGNSA. The DNA of the CDR3 is TGTGCCAGCAGCTTGGACAGGACTGGGGCCAACGTCCTGACTTTC. This gives the protein CASSLDRTGANVLTF.

The rearrangement joins TRBV5-6 to TRBJ2-7; D is uncertain. There are 14 residues in the CDR3. V lost 2 bases and J 0 bases, leaving 9 bases between the germline ends. Germline values: CDR1 SGHDT, CDR2 YYEEEE. In DNA form, the CDR3 reads TGTGCCAGCAGCTTTCGCCGGAGCTCCTACGAGCAGTACTTC. This encodes CASSFRRSSYEQYF.

V usage is TRBV5-6 and J usage is TRBJ2-7; weak D call: TRBD1 (6 bases). This CDR3 has 17 amino acids. Germline V gene sequence: CDR1 SGHDT, CDR2 YYEEEE. V gave up 4 bases and J gave up 2 bases, with 22 bases separating them. For the CDR3, the DNA is TGTGCCAGCAGCCCCGCCTCCGGGACAACCTTTACCTACGAGCAGTACTTC. This codes for CASSPASGTTFTYEQYF.

There are a few counts of this clone. The chain links TRBV11-1 to TRBJ1-1; D not resolved. Germline loops: CDR1 SGHAT, CDR2 FQDESV (reference sequence). Trimming removed 3 bases at V and 1 base at J, with 6 bases between. This CDR3 region has 13 residues. In nucleotides, the CDR3 is TGTGCCAGCAGCTTCGGGGAGAACACTGAAGCTTTCTTT. Residues: CASSFGENTEAFF.

V and J are TRBV10-3 and TRBJ2-3; D is uncertain. CDR1 is ENHRY and CDR2 is SYGVKD in the germline V gene. The CDR3 is 13 residues long. Between the trimmed V and J ends, which lost 3 bases and 6 bases, there was a span of 10 bases. The CDR3 spells CAISEFEGDTQYF. As DNA, the CDR3 is TGTGCCATCAGTGAATTCGAAGGGGATACGCAGTATTTT.

The chain combines TRBV4-2 with TRBJ2-1, with 10 bases matching TRBD2. The length of the CDR3 is 15 residues. Germline V CDR1 and CDR2: LGHNA, YNFKEQ. V shed 5 bases, J shed 8 bases, and the junction held 9 bases outside the gene matches. Written as DNA, the CDR3 is TGTGCCAGCAGCGCTCCTAGCGGGAGTCCCGATGAGCAGTTCTTC. Protein product: CASSAPSGSPDEQFF.

The chain links TRBV10-3 to TRBJ2-7, with TRBD2 matching 7 bases. The V gene end was trimmed by 2 bases and the J gene end by 2 bases; junction bases not matched to a gene: 6. The CDR3 is 15 residues long. In germline, CDR1 is ENHRY, CDR2 SYGVKD. CDR3 in amino acids: CAISEGGSPAYEQYF. The DNA of the CDR3 is TGTGCCATCAGTGAGGGCGGGAGCCCCGCCTACGAGCAGTACTTC.

The chain is built from TRBV18 and TRBJ1-1; the match to TRBD1 covers 7 bases. The CDR3 contains 13 residues. The trim removed 5 bases at V and 4 bases at J, leaving 4 bases unmatched. Germline CDR1 and CDR2: KGHSH and LQKENI. CDR3 protein: CASSATGFTEAFF. DNA of the CDR3: TGTGCCAGCTCAGCGACAGGGTTCACTGAAGCTTTCTTT.

This sequence joins TRBV5-1 and TRBJ1-1; TRBD1 might be the D (6 bases). Germline loops: CDR1 SGHRS, CDR2 YFSETQ. The CDR3 spans 14 residues. Trimming pared 5 bases from V and 6 bases from J, leaving 17 bases between. The DNA of the CDR3 is TGCGCCAGCAGTATAAAGGGGGAATCCGCTGAAGCTTTCTTT. It yields the protein CASSIKGESAEAFF.

Here the CDR3 reads CASSLGDSGRNEQFF. The CDR3 coding sequence is TGTGCCAGCAGCCTCGGAGATAGCGGGAGGAATGAGCAGTTCTTC. This chain connects TRBV6-5 to TRBJ2-1, with 10 bases that match TRBD2. CDR1 and CDR2 from the germline V gene are MNHEY and SVGAGI. CDR3 size: 15 residues. V shed 6 bases, J shed 7 bases, and the junction held 9 bases outside the gene matches.

In its sample, this clone was seen once. The chain combines TRBV6-1 with TRBJ2-1; the D call may be TRBD1 or TRBD2 (6 bases each). Deletions cut 6 bases from V and 9 bases from J, with 12 bases between. CDR1 is MNHNS and CDR2 is SASEGT in the germline V gene. The CDR3 consists of 12 residues. CDR3 residues: CASRQGLSEQFF. The DNA for the CDR3 is TGTGCCAGCAGACAGGGACTTTCTGAGCAGTTCTTC.